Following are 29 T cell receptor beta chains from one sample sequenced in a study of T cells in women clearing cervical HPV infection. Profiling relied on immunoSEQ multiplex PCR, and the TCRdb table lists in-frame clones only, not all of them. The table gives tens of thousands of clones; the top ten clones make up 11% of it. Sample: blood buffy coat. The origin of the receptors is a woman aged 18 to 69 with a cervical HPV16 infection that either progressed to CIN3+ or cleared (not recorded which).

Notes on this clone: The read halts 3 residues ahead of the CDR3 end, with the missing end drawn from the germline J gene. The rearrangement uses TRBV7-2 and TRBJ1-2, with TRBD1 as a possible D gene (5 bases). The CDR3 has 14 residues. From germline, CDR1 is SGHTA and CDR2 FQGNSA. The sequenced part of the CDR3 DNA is TGTGCCAGCAGCTTAGGGCTAGCGGGGGGTGAC. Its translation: CASSLGLAGGD. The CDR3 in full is CASSLGLAGGDYTF.

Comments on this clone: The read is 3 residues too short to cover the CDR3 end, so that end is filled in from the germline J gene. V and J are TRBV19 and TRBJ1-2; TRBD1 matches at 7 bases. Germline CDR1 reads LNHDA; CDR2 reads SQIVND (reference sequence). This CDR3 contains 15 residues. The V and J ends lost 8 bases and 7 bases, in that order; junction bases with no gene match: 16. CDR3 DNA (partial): TGTGCCAGTTACCCTACCGGACAGGTGGCCGCTGGC. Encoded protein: CASYPTGQVAAG. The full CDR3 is CASYPTGQVAAGYTF.

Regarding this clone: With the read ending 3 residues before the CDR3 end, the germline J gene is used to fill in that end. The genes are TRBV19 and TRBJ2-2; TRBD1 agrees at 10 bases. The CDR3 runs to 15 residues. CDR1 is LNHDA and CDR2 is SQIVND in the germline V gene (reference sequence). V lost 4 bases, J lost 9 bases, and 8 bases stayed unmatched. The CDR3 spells CASSRAGQGFRELFF. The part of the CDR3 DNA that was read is TGTGCCAGTAGTAGGGCGGGACAGGGGTTCAGGGAG.

The chain's CDR3 is CASSLGQVNTEAFF. Partial CDR3 DNA: TGTGCCAGCAGTTTAGGGCAAGTGAACACTGAA. This rearrangement joins TRBV12-3 or TRBV12-4 to TRBJ1-1; D not resolved. The CDR3 goes on 3 residues after the read ends, and that part is filled in from the germline J gene. The CDR3 runs 14 residues. V was cut by 1 base and J by 0 bases, with 6 bases left in between.

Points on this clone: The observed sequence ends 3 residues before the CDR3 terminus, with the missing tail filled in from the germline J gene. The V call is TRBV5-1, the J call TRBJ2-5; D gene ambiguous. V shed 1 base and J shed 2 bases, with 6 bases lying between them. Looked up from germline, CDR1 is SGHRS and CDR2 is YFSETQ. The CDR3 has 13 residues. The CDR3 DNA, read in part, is TGCGCCAGCAGCTTGCCGGGTCAAGAGACC. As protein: CASSLPGQET. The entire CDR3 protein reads CASSLPGQETQYF.

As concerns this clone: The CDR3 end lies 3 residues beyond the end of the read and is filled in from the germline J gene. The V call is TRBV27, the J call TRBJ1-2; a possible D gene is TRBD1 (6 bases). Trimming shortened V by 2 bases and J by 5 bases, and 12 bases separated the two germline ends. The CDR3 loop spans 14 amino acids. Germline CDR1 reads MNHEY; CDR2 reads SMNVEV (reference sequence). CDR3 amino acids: CASSLVGGGYGYTF. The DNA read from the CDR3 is TGTGCCAGCAGTTTAGTAGGGGGTGGTTATGGC.

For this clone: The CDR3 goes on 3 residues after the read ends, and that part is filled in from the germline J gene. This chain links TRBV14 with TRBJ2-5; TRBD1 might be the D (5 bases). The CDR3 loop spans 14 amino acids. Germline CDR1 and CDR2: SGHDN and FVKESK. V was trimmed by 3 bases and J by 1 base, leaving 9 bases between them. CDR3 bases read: TGTGCCAGCAGCCAGACAAGGGGCCAAGAGACC. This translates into CASSQTRGQET. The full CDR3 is CASSQTRGQETQYF. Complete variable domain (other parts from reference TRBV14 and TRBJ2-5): EAGVTQFPSHSVIEKGQTVTLRCDPISGHDNLYWYRRVMGKEIKFLLHFVKESKQDESGMPNNRFLAERTGGTYSTLKVQPAELEDSGVYFCASSQTRGQETQYFGPGTRLLVL.

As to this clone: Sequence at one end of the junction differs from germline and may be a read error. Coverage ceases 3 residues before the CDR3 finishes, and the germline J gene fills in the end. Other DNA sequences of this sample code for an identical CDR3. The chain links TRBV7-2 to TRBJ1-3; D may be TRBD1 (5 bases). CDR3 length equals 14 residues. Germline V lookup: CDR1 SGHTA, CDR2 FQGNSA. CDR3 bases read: TGTGCCAGCAGACAAGGACAAACTGGAAACACA. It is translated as CASRQGQTGNT. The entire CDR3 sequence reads CASRQGQTGNTIYF. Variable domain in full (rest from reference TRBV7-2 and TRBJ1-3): GAGVSQSPSNKVTEKGKDVELRCDPISGHTALYWYRQSLGQGLEFLIYFQGNSAPDKSGLPSDRFSAERTGGSVSTLTIQRTQQEDSAVYLCASRQGQTGNTIYFGEGSWLTVV.

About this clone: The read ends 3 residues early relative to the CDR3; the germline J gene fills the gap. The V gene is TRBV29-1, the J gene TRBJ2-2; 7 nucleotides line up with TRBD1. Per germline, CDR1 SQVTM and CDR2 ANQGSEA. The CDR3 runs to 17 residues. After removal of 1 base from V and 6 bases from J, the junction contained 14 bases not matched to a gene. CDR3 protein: CSVEGPQGGSRSGELFF. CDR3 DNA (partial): TGCAGCGTTGAAGGCCCTCAAGGGGGCAGTAGATCCGGGGAG.

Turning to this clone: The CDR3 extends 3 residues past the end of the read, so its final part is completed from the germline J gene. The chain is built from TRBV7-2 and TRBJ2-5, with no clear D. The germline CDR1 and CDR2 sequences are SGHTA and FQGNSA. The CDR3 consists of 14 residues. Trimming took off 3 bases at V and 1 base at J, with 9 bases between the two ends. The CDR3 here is CASSLYRSQETQYF. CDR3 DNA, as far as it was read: TGTGCCAGCAGCTTGTACAGATCCCAAGAGACC.

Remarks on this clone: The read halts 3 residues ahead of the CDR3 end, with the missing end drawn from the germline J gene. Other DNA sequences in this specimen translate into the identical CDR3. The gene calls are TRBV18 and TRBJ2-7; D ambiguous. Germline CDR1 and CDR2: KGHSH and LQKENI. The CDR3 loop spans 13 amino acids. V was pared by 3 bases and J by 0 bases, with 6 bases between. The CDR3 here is CASSPDSSYEQYF. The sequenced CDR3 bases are TGTGCCAGCTCACCTGATAGCTCCTACGAG.

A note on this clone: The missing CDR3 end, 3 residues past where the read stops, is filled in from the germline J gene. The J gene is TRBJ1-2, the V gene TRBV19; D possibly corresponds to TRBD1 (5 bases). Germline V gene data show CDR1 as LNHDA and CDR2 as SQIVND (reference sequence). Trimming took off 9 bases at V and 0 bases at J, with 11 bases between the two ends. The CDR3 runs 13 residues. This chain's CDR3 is CASGGGANYGYTF. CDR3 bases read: TGTGCCAGCGGGGGGGGAGCTAACTATGGC.

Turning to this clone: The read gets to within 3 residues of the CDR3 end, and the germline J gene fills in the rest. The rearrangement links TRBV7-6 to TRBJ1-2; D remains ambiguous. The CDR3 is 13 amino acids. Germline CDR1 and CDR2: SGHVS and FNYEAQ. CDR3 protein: CASSLSRAHDYTF. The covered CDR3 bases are TGTGCCAGCAGCTTATCAAGGGCGCACGAC. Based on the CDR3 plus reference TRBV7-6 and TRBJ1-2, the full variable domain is GAGVSQSPRYKVTKRGQDVALRCDPISGHVSLYWYRQALGQGPEFLTYFNYEAQQDKSGLPNDRFSAERPEGSISTLTIQRTEQRDSAMYRCASSLSRAHDYTFGSGTRLTVV.

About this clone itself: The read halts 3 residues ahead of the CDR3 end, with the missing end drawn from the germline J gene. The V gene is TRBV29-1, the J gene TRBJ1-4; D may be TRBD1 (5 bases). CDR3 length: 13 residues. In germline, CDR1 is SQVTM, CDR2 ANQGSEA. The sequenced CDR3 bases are TGCAGCGTTGCCACTTCTGGGGCCAACGTA. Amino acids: CSVATSGANV. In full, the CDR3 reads CSVATSGANVLFF.

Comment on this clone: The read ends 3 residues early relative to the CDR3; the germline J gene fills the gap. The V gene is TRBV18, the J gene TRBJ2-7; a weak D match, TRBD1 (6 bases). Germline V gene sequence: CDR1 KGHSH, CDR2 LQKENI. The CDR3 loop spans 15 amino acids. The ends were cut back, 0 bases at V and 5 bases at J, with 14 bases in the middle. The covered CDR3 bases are TGTGCCAGCTCACCACCGAGTCAACAGGGAGACGAG. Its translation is CASSPPSQQGDE. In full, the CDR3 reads CASSPPSQQGDEQYF.

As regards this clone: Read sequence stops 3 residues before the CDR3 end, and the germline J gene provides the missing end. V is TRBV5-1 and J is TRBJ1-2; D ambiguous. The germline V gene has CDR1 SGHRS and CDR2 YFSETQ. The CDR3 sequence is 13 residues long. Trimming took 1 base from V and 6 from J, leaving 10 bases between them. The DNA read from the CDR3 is TGCGCCAGCAGCTTGTCCGCCAGTAATGGC. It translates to CASSLSASNG. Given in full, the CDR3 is CASSLSASNGYTF.

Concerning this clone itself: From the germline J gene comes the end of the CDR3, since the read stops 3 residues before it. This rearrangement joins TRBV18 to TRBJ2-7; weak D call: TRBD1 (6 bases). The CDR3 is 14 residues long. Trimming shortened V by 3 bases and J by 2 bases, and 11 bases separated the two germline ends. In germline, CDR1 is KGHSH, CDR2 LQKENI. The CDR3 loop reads CASSPPQGTYEQYF. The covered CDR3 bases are TGTGCCAGCTCACCCCCTCAGGGGACCTACGAG.

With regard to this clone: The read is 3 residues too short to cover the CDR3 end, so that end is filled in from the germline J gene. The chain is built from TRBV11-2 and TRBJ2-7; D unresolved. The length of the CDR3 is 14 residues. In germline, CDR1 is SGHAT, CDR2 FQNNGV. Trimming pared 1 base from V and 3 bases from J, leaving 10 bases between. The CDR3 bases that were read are TGTGCCAGCAGCTTAGTTCCAGGAGTCTACGAG. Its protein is CASSLVPGVYE. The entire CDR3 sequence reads CASSLVPGVYEQYF.

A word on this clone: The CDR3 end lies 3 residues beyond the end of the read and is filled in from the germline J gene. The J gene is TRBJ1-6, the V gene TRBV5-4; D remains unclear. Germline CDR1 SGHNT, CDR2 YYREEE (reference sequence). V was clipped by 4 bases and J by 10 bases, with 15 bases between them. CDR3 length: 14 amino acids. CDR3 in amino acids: CASSQQTPGSPLHF. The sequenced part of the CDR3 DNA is TGTGCCAGCAGCCAACAGACCCCCGGCTCACCC.

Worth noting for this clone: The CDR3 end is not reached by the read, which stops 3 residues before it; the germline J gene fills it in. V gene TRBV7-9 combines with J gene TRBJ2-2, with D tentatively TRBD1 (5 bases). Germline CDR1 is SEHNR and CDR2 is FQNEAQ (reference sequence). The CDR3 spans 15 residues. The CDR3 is CASSPRAGRNSPLFF. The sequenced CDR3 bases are TGTGCCAGCAGCCCAAGGGCAGGGCGGAATTCACCG.

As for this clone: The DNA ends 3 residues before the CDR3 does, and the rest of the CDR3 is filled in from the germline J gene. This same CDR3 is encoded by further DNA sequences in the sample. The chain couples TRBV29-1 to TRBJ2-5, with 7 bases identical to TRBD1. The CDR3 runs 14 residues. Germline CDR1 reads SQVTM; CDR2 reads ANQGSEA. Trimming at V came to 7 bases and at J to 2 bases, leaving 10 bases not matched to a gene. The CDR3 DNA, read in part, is TGCAGCGCCGGCGACAGGGCTCGGCAAGAGACC. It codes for CSAGDRARQET. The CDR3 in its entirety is CSAGDRARQETQYF.

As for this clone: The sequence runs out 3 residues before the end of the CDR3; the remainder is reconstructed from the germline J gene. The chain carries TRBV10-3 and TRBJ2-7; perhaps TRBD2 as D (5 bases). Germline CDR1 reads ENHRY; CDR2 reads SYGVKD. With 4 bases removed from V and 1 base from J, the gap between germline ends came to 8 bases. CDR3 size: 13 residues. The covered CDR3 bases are TGTGCCATCAGTGCCGGGGAGTCCTACGAG. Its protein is CAISAGESYE. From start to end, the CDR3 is CAISAGESYEQYF.

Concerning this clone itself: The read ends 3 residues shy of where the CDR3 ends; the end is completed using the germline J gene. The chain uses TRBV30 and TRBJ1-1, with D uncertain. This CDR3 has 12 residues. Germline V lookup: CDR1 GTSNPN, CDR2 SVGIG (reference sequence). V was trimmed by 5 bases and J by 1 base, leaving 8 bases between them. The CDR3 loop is CAWERANTEAFF. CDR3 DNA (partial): TGTGCCTGGGAGAGGGCGAACACTGAA.

The CDR3 DNA, read in part, is TGCAGTGCTAGGGAGACTAGCGGGACGAACACCGGGGAG. Protein: CSARETSGTNTGE. The entire CDR3 protein is CSARETSGTNTGELFF. The chain combines TRBV20-1 with TRBJ2-2; 11 bases fit TRBD2. The CDR3 goes on 3 residues after the read ends, and that part is filled in from the germline J gene. The CDR3 is 16 amino acids. After removal of 3 bases from V and 0 bases from J, the junction contained 3 bases not matched to a gene. Looked up from germline, CDR1 is DFQATT and CDR2 is SNEGSKA (reference sequence).

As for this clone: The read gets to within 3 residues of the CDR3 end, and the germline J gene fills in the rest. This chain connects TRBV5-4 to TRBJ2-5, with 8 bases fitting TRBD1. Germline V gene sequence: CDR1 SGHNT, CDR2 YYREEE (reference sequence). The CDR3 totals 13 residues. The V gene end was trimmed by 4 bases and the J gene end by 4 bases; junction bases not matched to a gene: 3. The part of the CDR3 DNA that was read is TGTGCCAGCAGCCAAGGACAGGGAGAGACC. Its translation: CASSQGQGET. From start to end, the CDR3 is CASSQGQGETQYF.

The DNA read from the CDR3 is TGTGCCACCAGCGGCCGGGAGGACTCTAATGAAAAA. Encoded protein: CATSGREDSNEK. The CDR3 as a whole reads CATSGREDSNEKLFF. The V call is TRBV15, the J call TRBJ1-4; D not certain. The read is 3 residues too short to cover the CDR3 end, so that end is filled in from the germline J gene. CDR3 length: 15 amino acids. Germline-derived CDR1 and CDR2 are LNHNV and YYDKDF (reference sequence). V was trimmed by 5 bases and J by 3 bases, leaving 13 bases between them.

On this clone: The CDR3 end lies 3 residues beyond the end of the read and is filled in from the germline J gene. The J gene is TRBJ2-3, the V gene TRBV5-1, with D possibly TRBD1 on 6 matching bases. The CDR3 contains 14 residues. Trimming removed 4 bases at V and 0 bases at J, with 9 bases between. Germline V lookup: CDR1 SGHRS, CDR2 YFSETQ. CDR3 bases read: TGCGCCAGCAGCAAGGACAGCAGCACAGATACG. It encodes CASSKDSSTDT. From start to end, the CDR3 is CASSKDSSTDTQYF.

The CDR3 loop is CASSRQTGTNQPQHF. The CDR3 bases that were read are TGTGCCAGTAGTCGCCAGACTGGTACGAATCAGCCC. The chain employs TRBV19 and TRBJ1-5; D not resolved. The read terminates 3 residues ahead of where the CDR3 ends, so the germline J gene completes it. V lost 5 bases and J 4 bases, leaving 15 bases between the germline ends. The CDR3 covers 15 residues. The germline gives CDR1 LNHDA, CDR2 SQIVND (reference sequence).

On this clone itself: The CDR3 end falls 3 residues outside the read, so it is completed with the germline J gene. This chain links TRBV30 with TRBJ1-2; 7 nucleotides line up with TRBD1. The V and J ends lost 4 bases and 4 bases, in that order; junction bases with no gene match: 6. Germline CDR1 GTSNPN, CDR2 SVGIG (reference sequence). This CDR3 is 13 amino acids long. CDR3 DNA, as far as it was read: TGTGCCTGGACACACAGGGGATCCTATGGC. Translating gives CAWTHRGSYG. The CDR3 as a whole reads CAWTHRGSYGYTF.